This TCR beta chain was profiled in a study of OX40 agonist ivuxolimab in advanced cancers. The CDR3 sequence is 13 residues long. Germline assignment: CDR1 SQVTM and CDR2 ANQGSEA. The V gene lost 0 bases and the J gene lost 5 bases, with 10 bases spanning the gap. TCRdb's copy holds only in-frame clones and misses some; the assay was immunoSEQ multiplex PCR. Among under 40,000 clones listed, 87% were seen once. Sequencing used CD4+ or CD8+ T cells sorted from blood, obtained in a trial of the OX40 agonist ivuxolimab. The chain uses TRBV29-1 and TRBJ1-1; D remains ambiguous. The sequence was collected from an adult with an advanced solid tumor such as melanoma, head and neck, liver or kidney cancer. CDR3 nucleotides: TGCAGCGTTGAAGAAGGGTTTGGGACTGAAGCTTTCTTT. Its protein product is CSVEEGFGTEAFF.